This T cell receptor (beta chain) was recorded in a study of Siglec-9 on CD8 T cells in melanoma (dated by TCRdb to between 2018 and 2020). Looking at the study overall: Siglec-9 expression on CD8+ T cells and the role of Siglec-9 in regulating T cells in the melanoma tumor microenvironment were investigated in the study. On the study overall, not on this receptor specifically: An effector memory CD8+ T-cell subset that appeared to accumulate within melanoma tumors was reported to be marked and regulated by Siglec-9.

Receptor libraries were prepared by the immunoSEQ multiplex PCR assay. TCRdb retrieved this table from immuneACCESS and kept in-frame rearrangements only. Not all clones are present; in checked studies, unresolved V genes account for under half, and no reason is known for the remainder. The sample table holds some 27,000 clones, of which about 80% were seen once. The ten biggest clones cover approximately 6% of the sample. V loses 0 bases of germline sequence and J loses 4 bases, and the interval between the two ends is 14 bases. CDR1 and CDR2 were assigned from the germline V gene as SGHDT and YYEEEE. Inclusive of the bounding cysteine and phenylalanine, the CDR3 is 16 residues long. Only the CDR3 DNA stays, 48 bases, in frame from base 1. In its sample, this clone was seen a few times. Its antigen specificity is not known. Base-call qualities are not available, and no considerably larger clone is one nucleotide away.

This sequence originates from a human donor in good health. The V gene is TRBV5-6 and the J gene is TRBJ1-3; the D gene assignment is ambiguous. Sequenced material: Siglec-9- CD8+ T cells sorted from blood. The label giving this sample's cell subset or site can be read as: CD8 T cells lacking Siglec-9. The nucleotide sequence reads TGTGCCAGCAGCTTGGCTGCGACAAACCTAGGAAACACCATATATTTT. This codes for CASSLAATNLGNTIYF.